Listed here are 9 T cell receptor beta chains from one sample, sequenced in a study of cytomegalovirus exposure and HLA in healthy donors (dated by TCRdb to between 2016 and 2019). The method behind the library was the immunoSEQ multiplex PCR assay. The clones in this table, taken by TCRdb from immuneACCESS, are in-frame only. Not every clone is retained; where verified, under half of the shortfall comes from an unresolved V gene, and the cause of the rest is unknown. Counted in this sample were about 360,000 clones; around 86% of them appeared once. The ten top clones hold 0.8% to 0.85% of the sample. The specimen was PBMCs. The receptors here all came from a woman younger than 35 in good health and CMV-seronegative.

A few counts support this clone. The chain couples TRBV9 to TRBJ1-1; TRBD1 aligns across 8 bases. The CDR3 consists of 15 residues. V was pared by 0 bases and J by 6 bases, with 7 bases of the junction left unmatched. CDR1 and CDR2 (germline): SGDLS, YYNGEE. The DNA of the CDR3 is TGTGCCAGCAGCGTAGACGCAGGGGGCGTTTCTGAAGCTTTCTTT. It is translated as CASSVDAGGVSEAFF.

The chain is built from TRBV7-9 and TRBJ1-1, with D tentatively TRBD1 (5 bases). This CDR3 has 13 amino acids. The V and J ends lost 11 bases and 0 bases respectively, with 13 bases between them. Germline CDR1 SEHNR, CDR2 FQNEAQ (reference sequence). As DNA, the CDR3 is TGTGCCGGAGAGACAGAGATGAACACTGAAGCTTTCTTT. The encoded protein is CAGETEMNTEAFF.

This clone is a singleton in its sample. This rearrangement joins TRBV5-1 to TRBJ2-6, with 7 bases identical to TRBD1. V trimming: 2 bases; J trimming: 0 bases; junction bases outside the gene matches: 8. The CDR3 covers 18 residues. Germline CDR1 SGHRS, CDR2 YFSETQ. CDR3 bases: TGCGCCAGCAGCTTAGGACAGGCCGCCCTCTCTGGGGCCAACGTCCTGACTTTC. Its protein is CASSLGQAALSGANVLTF.

The CDR3 sequence is CAISGPRGGAGDTYNEQFF. The CDR3 coding sequence is TGTGCCATCAGTGGCCCCCGCGGGGGGGCGGGCGATACCTACAATGAGCAGTTCTTC. The chain recombines TRBV10-3 with TRBJ2-1; 9 bases agree with TRBD2. Germline V gene sequence: CDR1 ENHRY, CDR2 SYGVKD. The length of the CDR3 is 19 residues. V shed 4 bases and J 2 bases; nucleotides not matched to a gene: 15.

The chain joins TRBV28 to TRBJ2-6; maybe TRBD1 (6 bases). Germline loops: CDR1 MDHEN, CDR2 SYDVKM. The V gene lost 3 bases and the J gene lost 1 base, with 16 bases spanning the gap. This CDR3 has 18 amino acids. DNA of the CDR3: TGTGCCAGCAGTTTGGCATCCAGGGGCGTGTCTGGGGCCAACGTCCTGACTTTC. Translation: CASSLASRGVSGANVLTF.

The chain recombines TRBV15 with TRBJ1-1, with D tentatively TRBD1 (5 bases). In germline, CDR1 is LNHNV, CDR2 YYDKDF (reference sequence). With 2 bases removed from V and 1 base from J, the gap between germline ends came to 11 bases. The CDR3 is made up of 15 amino acids. As DNA, the CDR3 is TGTGCCACCAGCAGAACGAAGGGGCAGAACACTGAAGCTTTCTTT. Its protein product is CATSRTKGQNTEAFF.

This sequence joins TRBV29-1 and TRBJ2-1; D possibly corresponds to TRBD1 (5 bases). V was trimmed by 0 bases and J by 5 bases, leaving 11 bases between them. Germline V gene lookup returns CDR1 SQVTM and CDR2 ANQGSEA. The CDR3 consists of 14 residues. CDR3 region: CSVEDPGNDNEQFF. DNA of the CDR3: TGCAGCGTTGAAGATCCAGGGAACGACAATGAGCAGTTCTTC.

The chain links TRBV19 to TRBJ1-1; D is unresolved. In germline, CDR1 is LNHDA, CDR2 SQIVND (reference sequence). Trimming pared 5 bases from V and 3 bases from J, leaving 10 bases between. The length of the CDR3 is 13 residues. The CDR3 sequence: CASSYAKYTEAFF. Here the CDR3 DNA reads TGTGCCAGTAGTTACGCGAAGTACACTGAAGCTTTCTTT.

V is TRBV7-6 and J is TRBJ2-1; 7 positions agree with TRBD1. Germline V CDR1 and CDR2: SGHVS, FNYEAQ. Trimming cost V 0 bases and J 1 base; bases outside gene matches: 3. This CDR3 region has 16 residues. The CDR3 is CASSLARGQSYNEQFF. CDR3 bases: TGTGCCAGCAGCTTAGCCAGGGGACAGTCCTACAATGAGCAGTTCTTC.